This T cell receptor (beta chain) appears in the sequencing data of a study of blood T cell repertoires in COVID-19. For the study at large: Spain, Italy and the United States supplied samples that represented acute and convalescent COVID-19. PBMCs, B-cell-depleted T cells, or T cells were the source of the cDNA or gDNA that made up the material.

The V gene's germline CDR1 is MDHEN and CDR2 SYDVKM. The V gene end was trimmed by 8 bases and the J gene end by 4 bases; junction bases not matched to a gene: 11. This CDR3 comprises 15 residues. As originally analysed: For nucleated cells, counts were estimated from reference gene primer amplification. This table comes from immunoSEQ multiplex PCR, and its TCRdb copy is limited to in-frame clones, with some not included. That table gives V, J and clone size, and the DNA gave D and trimming. The profile shows some 150,000 clones, 70% to 90% of them singletons. The sequenced sample consisted of peripheral blood. This clonotype originated in a woman aged 60-75 years with acute or convalescent COVID-19. The rearrangement uses TRBV28 and TRBJ1-3; 7 positions agree with TRBD1. The CDR3 here is CASRTSTGVGNTIYF. Here the CDR3 DNA reads TGTGCCAGCCGGACTTCCACAGGGGTCGGAAACACCATATATTTT.